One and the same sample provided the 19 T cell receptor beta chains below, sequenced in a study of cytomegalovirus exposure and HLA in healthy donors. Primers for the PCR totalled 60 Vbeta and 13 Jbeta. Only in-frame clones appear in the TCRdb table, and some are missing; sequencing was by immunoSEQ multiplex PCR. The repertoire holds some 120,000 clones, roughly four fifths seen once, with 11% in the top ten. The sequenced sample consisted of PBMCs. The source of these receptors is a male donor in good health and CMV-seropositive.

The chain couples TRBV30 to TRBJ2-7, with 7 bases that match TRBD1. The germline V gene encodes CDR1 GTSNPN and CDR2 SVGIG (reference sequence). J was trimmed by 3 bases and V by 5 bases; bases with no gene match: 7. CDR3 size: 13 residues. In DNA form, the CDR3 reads TGTGCCTGGTCGCAGGGGGATTTCTACGAGCAGTACTTC. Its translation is CAWSQGDFYEQYF. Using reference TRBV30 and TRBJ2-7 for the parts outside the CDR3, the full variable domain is SQTIHQWPATLVQPVGSPLSLECTVEGTSNPNLYWYRQAAGRGLQLLFYSVGIGQISSEVPQNLSASRPQDRQFILSSKKLLLSDSGFYLCAWSQGDFYEQYFGPGTRLTVT.

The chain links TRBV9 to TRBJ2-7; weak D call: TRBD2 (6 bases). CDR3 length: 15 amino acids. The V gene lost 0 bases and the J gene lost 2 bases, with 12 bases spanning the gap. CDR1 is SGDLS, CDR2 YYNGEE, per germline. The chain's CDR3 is CASSVGIGSTYEQYF. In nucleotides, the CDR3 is TGTGCCAGCAGCGTAGGTATCGGGAGTACCTACGAGCAGTACTTC.

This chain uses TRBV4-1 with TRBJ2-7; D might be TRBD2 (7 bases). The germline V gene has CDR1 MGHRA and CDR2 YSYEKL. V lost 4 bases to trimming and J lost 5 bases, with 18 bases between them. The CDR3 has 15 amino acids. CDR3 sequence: CASSPIGTGRDEQYF. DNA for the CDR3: TGCGCCAGCAGCCCTATCGGCACAGGGAGGGACGAGCAGTACTTC.

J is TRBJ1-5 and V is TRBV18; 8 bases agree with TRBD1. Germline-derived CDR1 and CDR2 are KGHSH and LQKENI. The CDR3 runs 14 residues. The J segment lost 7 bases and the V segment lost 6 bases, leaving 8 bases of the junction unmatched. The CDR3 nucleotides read TGTGCCAGCTCCCGGGGACAGGTAGACCAGCCCCAGCATTTT. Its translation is CASSRGQVDQPQHF. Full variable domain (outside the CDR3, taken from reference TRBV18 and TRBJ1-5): NAGVMQNPRHLVRRRGQEARLRCSPMKGHSHVYWYRQLPEEGLKFMVYLQKENIIDESGMPKERFSAEFPKEGPSILRIQQVVRGDSAAYFCASSRGQVDQPQHFGDGTRLSIL.

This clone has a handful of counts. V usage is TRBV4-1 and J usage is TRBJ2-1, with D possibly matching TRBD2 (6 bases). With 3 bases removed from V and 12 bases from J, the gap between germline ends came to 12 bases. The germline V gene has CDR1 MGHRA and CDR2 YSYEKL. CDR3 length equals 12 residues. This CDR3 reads CASSQTGEWQFF. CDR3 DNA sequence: TGCGCCAGCAGCCAGACGGGAGAATGGCAGTTCTTC.

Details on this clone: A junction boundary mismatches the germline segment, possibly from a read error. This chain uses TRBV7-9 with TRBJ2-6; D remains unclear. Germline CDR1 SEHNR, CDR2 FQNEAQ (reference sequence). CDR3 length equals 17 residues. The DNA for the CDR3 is TGTTCCAGCAGCTTACAGTCAGCGAGCTCTGGGGCCAACGTCCTGACTTTC. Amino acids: CSSSLQSASSGANVLTF.

CDR3 region: CASSPFSETQYF. The CDR3 DNA sequence: TGTGCCAGCAGTCCCTTCTCCGAGACCCAGTACTTC. V gene TRBV7-9 combines with J gene TRBJ2-5; D is unresolved. The CDR3 is 12 residues long. The germline CDR1 and CDR2 sequences are SEHNR and FQNEAQ (reference sequence). V was clipped by 6 bases and J by 5 bases, with 10 bases between them.

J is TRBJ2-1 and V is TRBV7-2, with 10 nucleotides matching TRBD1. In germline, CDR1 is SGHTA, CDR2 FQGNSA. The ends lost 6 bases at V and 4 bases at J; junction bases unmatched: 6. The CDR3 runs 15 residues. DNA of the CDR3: TGTGCCAGCAGAGCGGACAGGGGGTCATACAATGAGCAGTTCTTC. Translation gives CASRADRGSYNEQFF.

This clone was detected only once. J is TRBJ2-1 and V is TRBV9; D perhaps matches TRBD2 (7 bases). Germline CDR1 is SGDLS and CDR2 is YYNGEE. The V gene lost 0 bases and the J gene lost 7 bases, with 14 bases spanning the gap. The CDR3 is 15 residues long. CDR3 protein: CASSVVGGGNNEQFF. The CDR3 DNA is TGTGCCAGCAGCGTAGTAGGGGGGGGGAATAATGAGCAGTTCTTC.

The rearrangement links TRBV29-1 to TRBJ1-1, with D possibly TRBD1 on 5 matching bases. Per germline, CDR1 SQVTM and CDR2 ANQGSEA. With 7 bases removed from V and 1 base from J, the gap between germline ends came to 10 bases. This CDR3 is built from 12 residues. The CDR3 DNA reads TGCAGCGCCCACCAGGGGAACACTGAAGCTTTCTTT. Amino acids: CSAHQGNTEAFF. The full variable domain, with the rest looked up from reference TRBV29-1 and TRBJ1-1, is SAVISQKPSRDICQRGTSLTIQCQVDSQVTMMFWYRQQPGQSLTLIATANQGSEATYESGFVIDKFPISRPNLTFSTLTVSNMSPEDSSIYLCSAHQGNTEAFFGQGTRLTVV.

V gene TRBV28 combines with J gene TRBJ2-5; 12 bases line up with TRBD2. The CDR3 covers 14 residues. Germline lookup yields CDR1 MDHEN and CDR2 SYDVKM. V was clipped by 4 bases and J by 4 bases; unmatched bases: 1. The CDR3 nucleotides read TGTGCCAGCAGTTCGGGACTAGCGGGAGAGACCCAGTACTTC. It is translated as CASSSGLAGETQYF.

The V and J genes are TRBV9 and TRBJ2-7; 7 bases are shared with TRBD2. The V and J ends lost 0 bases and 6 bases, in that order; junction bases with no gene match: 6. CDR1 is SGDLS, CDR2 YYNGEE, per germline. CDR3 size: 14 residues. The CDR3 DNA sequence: TGTGCCAGCAGCGTAGGAGGCGGGAGCGTCGAGCAGTACTTC. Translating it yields CASSVGGGSVEQYF. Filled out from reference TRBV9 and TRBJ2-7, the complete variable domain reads DSGVTQTPKHLITATGQRVTLRCSPRSGDLSVYWYQQSLDQGLQFLIQYYNGEERAKGNILERFSAQQFPDLHSELNLSSLELGDSALYFCASSVGGGSVEQYFGPGTRLTVT.

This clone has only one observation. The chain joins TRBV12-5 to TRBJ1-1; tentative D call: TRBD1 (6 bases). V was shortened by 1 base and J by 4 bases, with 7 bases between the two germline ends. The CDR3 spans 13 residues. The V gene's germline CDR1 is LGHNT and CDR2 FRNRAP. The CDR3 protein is CASGLEGGTEAFF. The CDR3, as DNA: TGTGCTAGTGGTTTGGAAGGGGGCACTGAAGCTTTCTTT. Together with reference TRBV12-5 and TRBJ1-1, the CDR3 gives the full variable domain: DARVTQTPRHKVTEMGQEVTMRCQPILGHNTVFWYRQTMMQGLELLAYFRNRAPLDDSGMPKDRFSAEMPDATLATLKIQPSEPRDSAVYFCASGLEGGTEAFFGQGTRLTVV.

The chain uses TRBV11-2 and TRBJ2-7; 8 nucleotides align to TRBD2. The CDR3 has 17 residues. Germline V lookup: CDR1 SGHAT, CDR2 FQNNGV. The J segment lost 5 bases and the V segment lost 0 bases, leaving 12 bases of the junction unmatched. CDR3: CASSLDVGAGAINEQYF. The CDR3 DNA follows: TGTGCCAGCAGCTTAGATGTGGGAGCGGGAGCGATTAACGAGCAGTACTTC.

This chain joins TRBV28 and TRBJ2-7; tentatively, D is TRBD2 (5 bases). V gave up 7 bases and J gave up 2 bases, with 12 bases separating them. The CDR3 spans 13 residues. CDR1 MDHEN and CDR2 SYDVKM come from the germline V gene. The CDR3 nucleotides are TGTGCCAGCAACCGGGAAGCCCCCTACGAGCAGTACTTC. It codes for CASNREAPYEQYF.

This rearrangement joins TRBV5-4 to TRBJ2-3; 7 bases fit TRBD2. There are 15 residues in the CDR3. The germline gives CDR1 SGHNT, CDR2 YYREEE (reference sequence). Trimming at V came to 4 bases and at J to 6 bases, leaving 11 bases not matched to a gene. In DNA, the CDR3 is TGTGCCAGCAGCCTATCGGGGGGACCAAGGGATACGCAGTATTTT. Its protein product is CASSLSGGPRDTQYF.

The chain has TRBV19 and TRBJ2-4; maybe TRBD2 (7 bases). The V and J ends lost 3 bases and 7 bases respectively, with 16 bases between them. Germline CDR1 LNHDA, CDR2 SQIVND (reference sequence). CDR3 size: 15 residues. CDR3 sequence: CASSIERGAGNIQYF. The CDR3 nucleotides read TGTGCCAGTAGTATCGAACGGGGGGCGGGTAACATTCAGTACTTC.

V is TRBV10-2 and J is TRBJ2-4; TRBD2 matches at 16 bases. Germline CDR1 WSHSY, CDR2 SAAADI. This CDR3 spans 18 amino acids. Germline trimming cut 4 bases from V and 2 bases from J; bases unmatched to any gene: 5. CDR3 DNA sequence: TGCGCCAGCAGTGCCCCGGGACTAGCGGGAGGGCCCAAAAACATTCAGTACTTC. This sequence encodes CASSAPGLAGGPKNIQYF.

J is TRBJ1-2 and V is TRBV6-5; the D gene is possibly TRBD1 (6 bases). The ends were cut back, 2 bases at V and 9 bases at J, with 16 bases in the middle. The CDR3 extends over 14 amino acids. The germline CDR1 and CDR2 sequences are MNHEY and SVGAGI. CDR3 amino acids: CASSYGAGAISYTF. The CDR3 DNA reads TGTGCCAGCAGTTACGGAGCAGGGGCGATTAGCTACACCTTC.